A selection of T cell receptor beta chains follows, all from one sample in a study of T cell repertoires in ileal Crohn's disease. Using immunoSEQ multiplex PCR, the repertoire was profiled, and TCRdb retains in-frame clones only, with some absent. The table includes roughly 9,200 clones, 79% detected once. The specimen sequenced was ileal tissue. These receptor sequences come from an adult with Crohn's disease. Each CDR3 is given with its conserved first and last residue. Each record gives: D gene, clone size, V gene, J gene, CDR3 DNA, CDR3 protein. A D gene is named only where the DNA matches it firmly. Expanded clones get a size class; other rows say once, few or many, or leave the size out.

TRBD1	.	TRBV4-2	TRBJ1-2	TGTGCCAGCAGCCGCGAGTCCGGGACAGCCTATGGCTACACCTTC	CASSRESGTAYGYTF
.	.	TRBV6-1	TRBJ2-2	TGTGCCAGCAGTGTCTCGGGGGAAGTCGGGGAGCTGTTTTTT	CASSVSGEVGELFF
TRBD1	.	TRBV7-7	TRBJ1-3	TGTGCTAGCAGCTTAGGGGACAGGGCCTCTGGAAACACCATATATTTT	CASSLGDRASGNTIYF
TRBD1	once	TRBV6-1	TRBJ1-1	TGTGCCAGCAGTGGGTTGAAACCGGGACAGGGGGCAAATGAAGCTTTCTTT	CASSGLKPGQGANEAFF
.	.	TRBV5-4	TRBJ1-2	TGTGCCAGCAGCTTGGCCCGGGAAGGTCGCTATGGCTACACCTTC	CASSLAREGRYGYTF
TRBD2	.	TRBV19	TRBJ2-2	TGTGCCAGTAGTATCCTAGTTTGGGCGGGGGGAAACACCGGGGAGCTGTTTTTT	CASSILVWAGGNTGELFF
.	.	TRBV5-1	TRBJ1-1	TGCGCCAGCAGCTTAGGCGGGGGCTACACTGAAGCTTTCTTT	CASSLGGGYTEAFF
.	few	TRBV5-4	TRBJ2-3	TGTGCCAGCAGCTCGGGACACCATACTAGCACAGATACGCAGTATTTT	CASSSGHHTSTDTQYF
.	.	TRBV5-1	TRBJ2-1	TGCGCCAGCAGCTTGTTAGGGGTGACGGCCAATGAGCAGTTCTTC	CASSLLGVTANEQFF
.	.	TRBV15	TRBJ2-7	TGTGCCACCAGCAGAGAAATAGCGTCGGAGCAGTACTTC	CATSREIASEQYF
TRBD2	.	TRBV7-2	TRBJ2-3	TGTGCCAGCAGCTCACGGGGCAGCGGGAGGATGGGTGGAGATACGCAGTATTTT	CASSSRGSGRMGGDTQYF
TRBD1	.	TRBV19	TRBJ2-1	TGTGCCAGTAGTATCGGGGGACAGGGTAGTGAGCAGTTCTTC	CASSIGGQGSEQFF
TRBD1	.	TRBV4-3	TRBJ2-7	TGCGCCAGCAGCCACGGACAGGGTGTAAACGAGCAGTACTTC	CASSHGQGVNEQYF
TRBD2	.	TRBV2	TRBJ2-1	TGTGCCAGCAGGAGACTAGCGGGAGGTTCCTACAATGAGCAGTTCTTC	CASRRLAGGSYNEQFF
.	.	TRBV30	TRBJ1-1	TGTGCCTGGAGTGCGGGGAGAAACACTGAAGCTTTCTTT	CAWSAGRNTEAFF
TRBD1	.	TRBV6-5	TRBJ1-1	TGTGCCAGCAGTTACTCGGGAACAGGGGTCACTGAAGCTTTCTTT	CASSYSGTGVTEAFF
.	.	TRBV19	TRBJ2-1	TGTGCCAGTAGTATTGAGAGTTACAATGAGCAGTTCTTC	CASSIESYNEQFF
TRBD1	medium-sized	TRBV7-9	TRBJ1-2	TGTGCCAGCGGGACAGTTTCGTACTATGGCTACACCTTC	CASGTVSYYGYTF
TRBD1	.	TRBV25-1	TRBJ1-4	TGTGCCAGCAGTGAATCGGCAGGGGGCCGGGGAGAAAAACTGTTTTTT	CASSESAGGRGEKLFF
TRBD1	.	TRBV6-6	TRBJ2-2	TGTGCCAGCGTCGGGACAGGAAACACCGGGGAGCTGTTTTTT	CASVGTGNTGELFF
TRBD2	.	TRBV2	TRBJ2-1	TGTGCCAGCAGGAGGGGAGGGAACAATGAGCAGTTCTTC	CASRRGGNNEQFF
TRBD2	few	TRBV6-6	TRBJ2-3	TGTGCCAGCCGAGGACTAGATGGGACAGATACGCAGTATTTT	CASRGLDGTDTQYF
TRBD2	.	TRBV10-3	TRBJ2-5	TGTGCCATCAGCAGATCGGTCGGGGGGCAAGAGACCCAGTACTTC	CAISRSVGGQETQYF
.	.	TRBV30	TRBJ1-2	TGTGCCTGGAGTGTACGTAGGACAGAAAACTATGGCTACACCTTC	CAWSVRRTENYGYTF
.	.	TRBV7-6	TRBJ2-7	TGTGCCAGCAGCTTCCTTTTTCTTCGGGGCTACGAGCAGTACTTC	CASSFLFLRGYEQYF
.	.	TRBV5-4	TRBJ2-2	TGTGCCAGCAGCTTGGGTGGGCGGACAGCGAACACCGGGGAGCTGTTTTTT	CASSLGGRTANTGELFF
TRBD1	few	TRBV12-5	TRBJ1-2	TGTGCTAGTGGTCATGAAGGGGGCCCCGCCTATGGCTACACCTTC	CASGHEGGPAYGYTF
TRBD1	.	TRBV5-6	TRBJ1-2	TGTGCCAGCAGCTTGGACAGGGGGTTTTCTAACTATGGCTACACCTTC	CASSLDRGFSNYGYTF
TRBD1	.	TRBV27	TRBJ1-2	TGTGCCAGCAGTCCCACCTCGACAGGGAAGCTCTATGGCTACACCTTC	CASSPTSTGKLYGYTF
.	.	TRBV27	TRBJ2-7	TGTGCCAGCAGCCGCAAACAGGGTCGAGGCGAGCAGTACTTC	CASSRKQGRGEQYF
TRBD2	.	TRBV30	TRBJ2-1	TGTGCCTGGAGTGTACGGGGGGGGATGAGCAATGAGCAGTTCTTC	CAWSVRGGMSNEQFF
.	.	TRBV5-6	TRBJ1-5	TGTGCCAGCAGCATGGGACAACATCAGCCCCAGCATTTT	CASSMGQHQPQHF
.	.	TRBV30	TRBJ2-3	TGTGCCTGGAGTAGGCAGGTTACAGATACGCAGTATTTT	CAWSRQVTDTQYF
TRBD1	.	TRBV7-8	TRBJ1-2	TGTGCCAGCATACCCGGGACAGCCATAGCACCGGGCACCTTC	CASIPGTAIAPGTF
.	.	TRBV30	TRBJ1-1	TGTGCCTGGAGTGTACCCCCCGGGTATGGTGCTTTCTTT	CAWSVPPGYGAFF
.	.	TRBV27	TRBJ2-7	TGTGCCAGCAGTTTATTTATTTCCCGGGAGCAGTACTTC	CASSLFISREQYF
TRBD2	.	TRBV30	TRBJ2-1	TGTGTAGCGGGAGACGATGAGCAGTTCTTC	CVAGDDEQFF
.	.	TRBV2	TRBJ1-5	TGTGCCAGCAGGGAGGAGGGCAGGCTCAATCAGCCCCAGCATTTT	CASREEGRLNQPQHF
TRBD1	.	TRBV7-2	TRBJ1-5	TGTGCCAGCAGCTTAAGAGGGGGCGGCGATCAGCCCCAGCATTTT	CASSLRGGGDQPQHF
TRBD2	.	TRBV9	TRBJ2-1	TGTGCCAGCAGCGCCGGGAGCGGGGGGGCAACTGAGCAGTTCTTC	CASSAGSGGATEQFF
.	.	TRBV5-6	TRBJ2-1	TGTGCCAGCAGCTTGGCTGGGGGGACTTACAATGAGCAGTTCTTC	CASSLAGGTYNEQFF
.	.	TRBV7-2	TRBJ1-3	TGTGCCAGCAGCTTAGACAGGGCTGGAAACACCATATATTTT	CASSLDRAGNTIYF
TRBD2	once	TRBV5-1	TRBJ2-7	TGCGCCAGCAGCTTGGGACTAGCGGGAGTCGAGCAGTACTTC	CASSLGLAGVEQYF
TRBD2	.	TRBV6-1	TRBJ2-7	TGTGCCAGCAGTAGGACTAGCGGGAGCGCCTACGAGCAGTACTTC	CASSRTSGSAYEQYF
TRBD2	.	TRBV18	TRBJ2-1	TGTGCCAGCTCACCAACGGTGGGGGGGTCCAATGAGCAGTTCTTC	CASSPTVGGSNEQFF
TRBD1	.	TRBV11-2	TRBJ1-1	TGTGCCAGCAGCTCGGGACAGGGGTTTGGGGCTTTCTTT	CASSSGQGFGAFF
TRBD2	few	TRBV7-2	TRBJ2-7	TGTGCCAGCAGCTTAACCGTAGCGGGGGCCTACGAGCAGTACTTC	CASSLTVAGAYEQYF
TRBD1	.	TRBV5-4	TRBJ1-2	TGTGCCAGCAGCCAGTACGCCGGGACAGGTTTCTATGGCTACACCTTC	CASSQYAGTGFYGYTF
TRBD1	few	TRBV15	TRBJ1-3	TGTGCCACCAGCAGAGGACAGGGAACGTCTGGAAACACCATATATTTT	CATSRGQGTSGNTIYF
TRBD1	.	TRBV10-3	TRBJ1-3	TGTGCCATCAGATTCTGGGACAGGTCGTCTGGAAACACCATATATTTT	CAIRFWDRSSGNTIYF
.	few	TRBV9	TRBJ2-2	TGTGCCAGCAGCGTCGGGTTCACCGGGGAGCTGTTTTTT	CASSVGFTGELFF
.	.	TRBV5-8	TRBJ2-3	TGTGCCAGCAGCTTAGTGAGGGCAGATACGCAGTATTTT	CASSLVRADTQYF
TRBD1	few	TRBV27	TRBJ1-1	TGTGCCAGCAGTTTCCTACAGGGGGGTGGGAACACTGAAGCTTTCTTT	CASSFLQGGGNTEAFF
TRBD2	.	TRBV28	TRBJ2-7	TGTGCCAGCAGTTATAGCGGGAACTCTTACGAGCAGTACTTC	CASSYSGNSYEQYF
TRBD1	.	TRBV14	TRBJ2-7	TGTGCCAGCAGCCCAACTTGGGACAGGGGGGCCGAGCAGTACTTC	CASSPTWDRGAEQYF
.	.	TRBV7-2	TRBJ2-7	TGTGCCAGCAGCTTGGGCAAAGCGGGCGAGCAGTACTTC	CASSLGKAGEQYF
.	.	TRBV5-6	TRBJ1-4	TGTGCCAGCAGCGTTAGGGGGTTAAGGTCTAATGAAAAACTGTTTTTT	CASSVRGLRSNEKLFF
TRBD2	.	TRBV6-4	TRBJ2-7	TGTGCCAGGCCCCCCGGGAGCGGGGGGGCCTACGAGCAGTACTTC	CARPPGSGGAYEQYF